The rows below give T cell receptor beta chains drawn from one sample of a study of radiotherapy plus CTLA-4 blockade in lung cancer. The repertoire was sequenced with immunoSEQ multiplex PCR; TCRdb's copy has only in-frame clones and lacks some. The repertoire holds about 110,000 clones, over 65% seen once, with 2.4% in the top ten. The sample in question was peripheral blood, obtained from a patient treated with radiotherapy plus ipilimumab. Every receptor here comes from a human donor with non-small cell lung cancer that progressed on radiotherapy plus ipilimumab. Some clones in this sample may be carry-over from other donors' samples. Both conserved end residues are part of each CDR3. The D gene is left open where the match is weak. Clone sizes are given selectively: once, few, many, or a class where the clone is expanded.

v_gene,j_gene,abundance,d_gene,CDR3nt,CDR3aa
TRBV6-5,TRBJ1-2,.,TRBD1,TGTGCCAGCGGAAGGGGGCAATGGTATGGCTACACCTTC,CASGRGQWYGYTF
TRBV10-1,TRBJ1-6,once,.,TGCGCCACCCCTAGCTTAATTACTCGGAGCTCCTATAATTCACCCCTCCACTTT,CATPSLITRSSYNSPLHF
TRBV10-3,TRBJ2-3,.,.,TGTGCCATCAGGGGGGGTTTACAGGGATCAAGCACAGATACGCAGTATTTT,CAIRGGLQGSSTDTQYF
TRBV6-6,TRBJ2-7,.,.,TGTGCCAGCAGTCCCAACCCCTACGAGCAGTACTTC,CASSPNPYEQYF
TRBV25-1,TRBJ2-3,.,.,TGTGCCAGCAGTGGCAGGGGTGGGGCAGATACGCAGTATTTT,CASSGRGGADTQYF
TRBV7-3,TRBJ2-2,.,.,TGTGCCAGCAGCACGGGGACGGTCACCGGGGAGCTGTTTTTT,CASSTGTVTGELFF
TRBV10-3,TRBJ2-7,.,TRBD1,TGTGCCATCAGTTCAAGGGACAGGGGGCGTTCCTACGAGCAGTACTTC,CAISSRDRGRSYEQYF
TRBV7-2,TRBJ2-1,.,TRBD2,TGTGCCAGCAGCTCGCGACTAGCGGGCGACAATGAGCAGTTCTTC,CASSSRLAGDNEQFF
TRBV7-6,TRBJ1-3,.,.,TGTGCCAGCAGCTTCATAGCTGGGGACGGAAACACCATATATTTT,CASSFIAGDGNTIYF
TRBV12-5,TRBJ2-1,.,TRBD2,TGTGCTAGTGGTTTTAACTCTCTAGCGGGGGGGCTCAATGAGCAGTTCTTC,CASGFNSLAGGLNEQFF
TRBV5-1,TRBJ2-6,.,TRBD1,TGCGCCAGCAGCCTAGGGGGCCCTGGGGCCAACGTCCTGACTTTC,CASSLGGPGANVLTF
TRBV30,TRBJ1-2,.,TRBD1,TGTGCCTGGGGGGGTCTTACAGGGGCAACTAACTATGGCTACACCTTC,CAWGGLTGATNYGYTF
TRBV5-1,TRBJ1-2,.,TRBD1,TGCGCCAGCAGCTTACAGGGGGAAAACTATGGCTATACCTTC,CASSLQGENYGYTF
TRBV6-5,TRBJ1-1,.,.,TGTGCCAGCAGTTACGCAGGTCCCCTGATCACTGAAGCTTTCTTT,CASSYAGPLITEAFF
TRBV4-3,TRBJ2-7,.,.,TGCGCCAGCAGCCAAGGGGTCCAGTCCTACGAGCAGTACTTC,CASSQGVQSYEQYF
TRBV18,TRBJ2-3,.,TRBD2,TGTGCCAGCTCGCCGATAGCGGGAGGGGGCACAGATACGCAGTATTTT,CASSPIAGGGTDTQYF
TRBV7-3,TRBJ1-6,.,.,TGTGCCAGCAGCTTAAACGCCGAGACGAATTCACCCCTCCACTTT,CASSLNAETNSPLHF
TRBV2,TRBJ2-7,once,TRBD1,TGTGCCAGCAGTGGGGACAGGGTTTCCTACGAGCAGTACTTC,CASSGDRVSYEQYF
TRBV30,TRBJ2-4,.,.,TGTGCCTGGGCCCCTAAAGCGCAAGTAGCCAAAAACATTCAGTACTTC,CAWAPKAQVAKNIQYF
TRBV30,TRBJ1-5,.,TRBD1,TGTGCCTGGAGTGCGGGGGACAGGAAGGGCAATCAGCCCCAGCATTTT,CAWSAGDRKGNQPQHF
TRBV6-1,TRBJ2-7,.,.,TGTGCCAGCAGTCAATGGATGTACTACGAGCAGTACTTC,CASSQWMYYEQYF
TRBV6-7,TRBJ2-7,.,.,TGTGCCAGCGAGAAGCCGGCACACCTCGAGCAGTACTTC,CASEKPAHLEQYF
TRBV28,TRBJ2-3,.,.,TGTGCCAGCAGTTTTTTGCAGGGTACAGATACGCAGTATTTT,CASSFLQGTDTQYF
TRBV7-9,TRBJ2-7,.,TRBD2,TGTGCCAGCAGCTTACCCTCGGGACTAGCGGGGGGGTACGAGCAGTACTTC,CASSLPSGLAGGYEQYF
TRBV7-2,TRBJ1-6,.,.,TGTGCCAGCAGCTTAAAATCGGGCTACGGCCACAATTCACCCCTCCACTTT,CASSLKSGYGHNSPLHF
TRBV4-3,TRBJ2-3,.,.,TGCGCCAGCAGCCAACGTCCGGCAGGGGAGGGCACAGATACGCAGTATTTT,CASSQRPAGEGTDTQYF
TRBV12-5,TRBJ1-1,.,.,TGTGCTAGTGGTCTCCCGGGGAGGGGCGCTGAAGCTTTCTTT,CASGLPGRGAEAFF
TRBV7-9,TRBJ2-5,.,.,TGTGCCAGCAGCTTAGTTACTGGGGTTCGGGGAAAACAAGAGACCCAGTACTTC,CASSLVTGVRGKQETQYF
TRBV6-5,TRBJ1-2,.,.,TGTGCCAGCAGTTACCCAGGCAGGGTAAATTATGGCTACACCTTC,CASSYPGRVNYGYTF
TRBV2,TRBJ1-1,.,.,TGTGCCATAGATCCGGGGCTCGGCGGCACTGAAGCTTTCTTT,CAIDPGLGGTEAFF
TRBV27,TRBJ1-1,few,TRBD1,TGTGCCAGCCCTACGGACAGGGGGCTAACTGAAGCTTTCTTT,CASPTDRGLTEAFF
TRBV5-6,TRBJ1-6,.,.,TGTGCCAGCAGCTTAGAGAGCTCCTATAATTCACCCCTCCACTTT,CASSLESSYNSPLHF
TRBV2,TRBJ1-2,.,TRBD1,TGTGCCAGCGGGCGGTTTAGACAGGGGGAGCCTGGCTACACCTTC,CASGRFRQGEPGYTF
TRBV10-3,TRBJ1-1,.,TRBD1,TGTGCCATCAGCCGAGGGACTTCAGGGGGCCCGAACACTGAAGCTTTCTTT,CAISRGTSGGPNTEAFF
TRBV9,TRBJ1-2,few,TRBD1,TGTGCCAGCAGCGGGACAGGGAACTATGGCTACACCTTC,CASSGTGNYGYTF
TRBV7-2,TRBJ2-7,.,.,TGTGCCAGCAGCTTCTCCGGGAGTCCGTCCTACGAGCAGTACTTC,CASSFSGSPSYEQYF
TRBV19,TRBJ1-6,.,TRBD1,TGTGCCAGTAGTACGATACAGGGGGCGGATAATTCACCCCTCCACTTT,CASSTIQGADNSPLHF
TRBV11-3,TRBJ1-3,few,.,TGTGCCAGCGGAGAAAAACGGGGTGGAAACACCATATATTTT,CASGEKRGGNTIYF
TRBV6-1,TRBJ1-4,few,.,TGTGCCAGCAAATCGGAAGGGAATGAAAAACTGTTTTTT,CASKSEGNEKLFF
TRBV18,TRBJ2-3,.,.,TGTGCCAGCTCACCACCTGGGGGAGATACGCAGTATTTT,CASSPPGGDTQYF
TRBV7-3,TRBJ1-1,few,TRBD1,TGTGCCAGCAGCTCCACAGGGGATCCCACTGAAGCTTTCTTT,CASSSTGDPTEAFF
TRBV12-5,TRBJ1-1,.,.,TGTGCTAGTGGCCGCCATGGGAACACTGAAGCTTTCTTT,CASGRHGNTEAFF
TRBV6-5,TRBJ1-5,.,.,TGTGCCAGCAGTTCCAAGAGGAATCAGCCCCAGCATTTT,CASSSKRNQPQHF
TRBV7-2,TRBJ1-1,.,.,TGTGCCAGCAGCTTAGTGAGTGGGGGGATGAACACTGAAGCTTTCTTT,CASSLVSGGMNTEAFF
TRBV6-1,TRBJ2-7,.,.,TGTGCCAGCAGTGTTTTAGACAGGGAGGTAGAGCAGTACTTC,CASSVLDREVEQYF